Sequencing of this TCR beta chain was carried out in a study of T cells in localized non-small cell lung cancer. General study points: The appearance of a median around 57 of the top 100 tumor clones was seen in adjacent lung. Peak T cell clonality was found in uninvolved adjacent lung, exceeding tumor. Higher blood T cell density tracked longer overall survival.

Per germline, CDR1 MNHEY and CDR2 SVGAGI. Between the trimmed V and J ends, which lost 10 bases and 1 base, there was a span of 16 bases. The CDR3 contains 15 residues. With respect to this clone: Its antigen remains unknown.

Here immunoSEQ multiplex PCR was the method, and the copy in TCRdb shows in-frame clones only, minus some. Among some 50,000 clones listed, around 86% were seen once. The chain employs TRBV6-5 and TRBJ2-2; D not certain. The TCR was taken from a female donor with stage II lung adenocarcinoma. Sequenced here: PBMCs, sampled before any cancer treatment. CDR3 nucleotides: TGTGCCACTTTCCTCTACGGGCGGAACACCGGGGAGCTGTTTTTT. It translates to CATFLYGRNTGELFF.